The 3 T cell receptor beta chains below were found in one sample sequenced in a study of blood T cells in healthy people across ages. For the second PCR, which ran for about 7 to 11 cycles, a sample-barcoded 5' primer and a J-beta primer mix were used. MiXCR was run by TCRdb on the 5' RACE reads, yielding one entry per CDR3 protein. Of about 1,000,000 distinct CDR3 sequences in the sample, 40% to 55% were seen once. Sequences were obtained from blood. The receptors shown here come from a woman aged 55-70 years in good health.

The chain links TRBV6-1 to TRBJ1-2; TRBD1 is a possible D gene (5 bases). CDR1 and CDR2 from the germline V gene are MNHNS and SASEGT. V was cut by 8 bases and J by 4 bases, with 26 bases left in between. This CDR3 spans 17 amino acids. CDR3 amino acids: CASAPSPTGGFGYGYTF. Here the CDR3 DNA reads TGTGCCAGCGCGCCAAGCCCAACCGGGGGTTTCGGCTATGGCTACACCTTC.

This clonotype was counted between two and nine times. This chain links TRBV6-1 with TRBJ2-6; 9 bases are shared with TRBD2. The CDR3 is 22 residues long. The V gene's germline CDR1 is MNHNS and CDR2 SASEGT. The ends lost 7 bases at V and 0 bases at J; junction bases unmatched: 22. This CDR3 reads CASTKGLAGKEIWFSGANVLTF. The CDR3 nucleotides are TGTGCCAGCACCAAAGGGCTAGCGGGAAAGGAGATCTGGTTCTCTGGGGCCAACGTCCTGACTTTC.

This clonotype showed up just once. The CDR3 loop reads CSVLQGGTEAFF. Written as DNA, the CDR3 is TGCAGCGTCCTACAGGGGGGCACTGAAGCTTTCTTT. The chain has TRBV29-1 and TRBJ1-1; TRBD1 matches 8 bases. Germline trimming cut 6 bases from V and 4 bases from J; bases unmatched to any gene: 4. This CDR3 has 12 residues. Germline assignment: CDR1 SQVTM and CDR2 ANQGSEA.